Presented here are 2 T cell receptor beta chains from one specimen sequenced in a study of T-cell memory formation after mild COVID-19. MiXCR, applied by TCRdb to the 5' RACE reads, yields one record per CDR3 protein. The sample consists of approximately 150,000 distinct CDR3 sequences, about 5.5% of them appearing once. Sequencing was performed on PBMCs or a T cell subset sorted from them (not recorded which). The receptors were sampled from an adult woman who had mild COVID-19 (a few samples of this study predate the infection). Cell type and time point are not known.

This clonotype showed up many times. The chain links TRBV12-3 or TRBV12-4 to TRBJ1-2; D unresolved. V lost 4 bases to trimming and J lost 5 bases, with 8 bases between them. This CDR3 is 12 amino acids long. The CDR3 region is CASSYTTYGYTF. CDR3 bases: TGTGCCAGCAGTTATACTACTTATGGCTACACCTTC.

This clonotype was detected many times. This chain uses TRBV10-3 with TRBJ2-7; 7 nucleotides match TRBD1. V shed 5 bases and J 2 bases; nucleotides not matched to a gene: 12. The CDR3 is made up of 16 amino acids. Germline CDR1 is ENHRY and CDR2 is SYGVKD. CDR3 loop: CAISLSTGLGAYEQYF. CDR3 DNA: TGTGCCATCAGTCTCTCGACAGGGTTGGGGGCCTACGAGCAGTACTTC.